These 26 T cell receptor beta chains share one sample of origin, sequenced in a study of control samples from healthy donors and cancer patients. Profiled with immunoSEQ multiplex PCR; TCRdb holds only in-frame clones, not every one. The sample carries approximately 170,000 clones, 92% recorded once. The sample comprised blood. These receptors were taken from a woman aged 25 to 39 in good health.

The CDR3 nucleotides are TGTGCCAGCAGTGAAGCCGAGGGGAGGACTGAAGCTTTCTTT. It yields the protein CASSEAEGRTEAFF. The chain joins TRBV6-1 to TRBJ1-1; TRBD1 might be the D (5 bases). Germline assignment: CDR1 MNHNS and CDR2 SASEGT. CDR3 length: 14 residues. Trimming left V 0 bases short and J 5 bases short, with 10 bases between.

The chain links TRBV16 to TRBJ2-1; 8 bases map to TRBD1. The CDR3 extends over 15 amino acids. Unmatched junction bases numbered 2, after V lost 0 bases and J lost 4 bases. The germline CDR1 and CDR2 sequences are KGHSY and FQNENV. CDR3 DNA sequence: TGTGCCAGCAGCCAATCAGGGGACAGGTACAATGAGCAGTTCTTC. Protein: CASSQSGDRYNEQFF.

V and J are TRBV4-2 and TRBJ2-3; 7 nucleotides align to TRBD2. Germline-derived CDR1 and CDR2 are LGHNA and YNFKEQ. The CDR3 has 15 amino acids. V shed 1 base, J shed 2 bases, and the junction held 3 bases outside the gene matches. The CDR3 reads CASSQVGGLTDTQYF. CDR3 DNA sequence: TGTGCCAGCAGCCAAGTGGGAGGGCTCACAGATACGCAGTATTTT.

The V call is TRBV15, the J call TRBJ1-1; 7 bases are a match to TRBD1. The V gene's germline CDR1 is LNHNV and CDR2 YYDKDF (reference sequence). This CDR3 spans 16 amino acids. V was clipped by 4 bases and J by 6 bases; unmatched bases: 14. For the CDR3, the DNA is TGTGCCACCAGCAAAAATCTCCAGGGGGGCTTCGCTGAAGCTTTCTTT. The encoded protein is CATSKNLQGGFAEAFF.

With regard to this clone: Within the sample, other DNA sequences also encode this same CDR3. The gene calls are TRBV18 and TRBJ2-7; D is ambiguous. Deletions cut 3 bases from V and 0 bases from J, with 9 bases between. CDR1 is KGHSH and CDR2 is LQKENI in the germline V gene. The CDR3 has 14 residues. This CDR3 reads CASSPGPSSYEQYF. CDR3 coding DNA: TGTGCCAGCTCACCGGGCCCCAGCTCCTACGAGCAGTACTTC.

This clone was seen a single time. The chain links TRBV11-2 to TRBJ2-7, with no clear D. Germline V gene lookup returns CDR1 SGHAT and CDR2 FQNNGV. Trimming took off 1 base at V and 2 bases at J, with 9 bases between the two ends. The CDR3 contains 14 residues. Here the CDR3 DNA reads TGTGCCAGCAGCTTAGTGTACACAGCCTACGAGCAGTACTTC. Translating gives CASSLVYTAYEQYF. The full variable domain, in which reference TRBV11-2 and TRBJ2-7 provide the parts outside the CDR3, is EAGVAQSPRYKIIEKRQSVAFWCNPISGHATLYWYQQILGQGPKLLIQFQNNGVVDDSQLPKDRFSAERLKGVDSTLKIQPAKLEDSAVYLCASSLVYTAYEQYFGPGTRLTVT.

This rearrangement joins TRBV10-3 to TRBJ1-1; weak D call: TRBD1 (5 bases). Deletions cut 10 bases from V and 1 base from J, with 13 bases between. The CDR3 spans 13 residues. Germline V gene data show CDR1 as ENHRY and CDR2 as SYGVKD. The CDR3 is CATSGPPNTEAFF. CDR3 sequence (DNA): TGTGCCACCTCAGGGCCCCCGAACACTGAAGCTTTCTTT.

The chain couples TRBV11-2 to TRBJ2-5; TRBD1 is a possible D gene (6 bases). The germline gives CDR1 SGHAT, CDR2 FQNNGV. V shed 1 base and J shed 5 bases, with 11 bases lying between them. This CDR3 is built from 14 residues. CDR3 sequence reads: CASSLGPGEETQYF. Written as DNA, the CDR3 is TGTGCCAGCAGCTTAGGCCCAGGGGAGGAGACCCAGTACTTC. Based on the CDR3 plus reference TRBV11-2 and TRBJ2-5, the full variable domain is EAGVAQSPRYKIIEKRQSVAFWCNPISGHATLYWYQQILGQGPKLLIQFQNNGVVDDSQLPKDRFSAERLKGVDSTLKIQPAKLEDSAVYLCASSLGPGEETQYFGPGTRLLVL.

The chain links TRBV18 to TRBJ2-7; 14 nucleotides agree with TRBD2. The CDR3 consists of 15 residues. The V and J ends lost 3 bases and 4 bases, in that order; junction bases with no gene match: 2. Germline loops: CDR1 KGHSH, CDR2 LQKENI. The CDR3 protein is CASSPGLAGVYEQYF. The CDR3 nucleotides are TGTGCCAGCTCACCGGGACTAGCGGGAGTATACGAGCAGTACTTC.

The chain's CDR3 is CASSLYLAGGNEQFF. CDR3 DNA: TGTGCCAGCAGCTTATATCTAGCGGGAGGTAATGAGCAGTTCTTC. J is TRBJ2-1 and V is TRBV7-8; TRBD2 agrees at 11 bases. Trimming cost V 2 bases and J 7 bases; bases outside gene matches: 4. The germline CDR1 and CDR2 sequences are SGHVS and FQNEAQ. CDR3 length equals 15 residues.

This clone was recorded once. The chain uses TRBV6-2 or TRBV6-3 and TRBJ2-1, with TRBD1 as a possible D gene (6 bases). CDR3 length equals 19 residues. V shed 0 bases and J shed 10 bases, with 28 bases lying between them. Germline CDR1 and CDR2: MNHEY and SVGEGT. The CDR3 bases are TGTGCCAGCAGTTACTCCGTGATTGTGGGGGCGCCCCAACAATGGGAGCAGTTCTTC. Protein sequence: CASSYSVIVGAPQQWEQFF.

The V call is TRBV6-5, the J call TRBJ1-1, with 10 bases aligning to TRBD1. There are 15 residues in the CDR3. The V gene end was trimmed by 2 bases and the J gene end by 2 bases; junction bases not matched to a gene: 2. The germline V gene has CDR1 MNHEY and CDR2 SVGAGI. CDR3 bases: TGTGCCAGCAGTTACAGGACAGGGGGAAACACTGAAGCTTTCTTT. Residues: CASSYRTGGNTEAFF.

V and J are TRBV21-1 and TRBJ1-5. TRBV21-1 is reported as a pseudogene. This CDR3 region has 11 residues. The CDR3 nucleotides read TGTGCCAGCAGCTGCCATCAGCCCCAGCATTTT. Amino acids: CASSCHQPQHF.

Details on this clone: The junction departs from germline at one end; a sequencing error may be responsible. The chain employs TRBV10-3 and TRBJ1-4, with D perhaps matching TRBD1 (6 bases). The germline V gene has CDR1 ENHRY and CDR2 SYGVKD. The CDR3 loop spans 13 amino acids. The chain's CDR3 is CAIRGTTNEKLFF. The CDR3 DNA sequence: TGTGCCATCAGAGGGACAACCAATGAAAAACTGTTTTTT.

V and J are TRBV10-3 and TRBJ1-4; TRBD1 agrees at 7 bases. Trimming at V came to 4 bases and at J to 4 bases, leaving 3 bases not matched to a gene. The CDR3 covers 14 residues. From germline, CDR1 is ENHRY and CDR2 SYGVKD. DNA of the CDR3: TGTGCCATCAGTGGACAGGGCCATAATGAAAAACTGTTTTTT. This gives the protein CAISGQGHNEKLFF.

V and J are TRBV28 and TRBJ1-2; D ambiguous. The germline V gene encodes CDR1 MDHEN and CDR2 SYDVKM. The CDR3 is 14 residues long. The V end lost 6 bases, the J end lost 1 base, and 12 bases lay between the germline ends. In nucleotides, the CDR3 is TGTGCCAGCAGCCCGGATGGCTATAACTATGGCTACACCTTC. Protein sequence: CASSPDGYNYGYTF.

This sequence joins TRBV4-2 and TRBJ2-7; no clear D gene. Per the germline V gene, CDR1 is LGHNA and CDR2 is YNFKEQ. Trimming shortened V by 0 bases and J by 2 bases, and 20 bases separated the two germline ends. The CDR3 runs 18 residues. The CDR3 sequence: CASSQDSTSARTTYEQYF. In nucleotides, the CDR3 is TGTGCCAGCAGCCAAGATTCTACGTCGGCCAGGACCACCTACGAGCAGTACTTC.

V gene TRBV3-1 (or the pseudogene TRBV3-2) combines with J gene TRBJ1-1; 12 nucleotides align to TRBD1. CDR1 and CDR2 (germline): LGHDT, YNNKEL (reference sequence). This CDR3 has 16 residues. J lost 1 base, V lost 1 base, and 1 base had no gene match. Written as DNA, the CDR3 is TGTGCCAGCAGCCAAGGGGACAGGGGGCCGAACACTGAAGCTTTCTTT. Encoded protein: CASSQGDRGPNTEAFF.

The chain has TRBV10-3 and TRBJ2-7; perhaps D is TRBD1 or TRBD2 (5 bases each). Between the trimmed V and J ends, which lost 4 bases and 0 bases, there was a span of 7 bases. The CDR3 consists of 13 residues. Germline CDR1 and CDR2: ENHRY and SYGVKD. The CDR3 coding sequence is TGTGCCATCAGTGGGGGGAGCTCCTACGAGCAGTACTTC. Residues: CAISGGSSYEQYF.

The rearrangement joins TRBV5-1 to TRBJ1-1; TRBD1 aligns across 12 bases. Trimming at V came to 4 bases and at J to 11 bases, leaving 9 bases not matched to a gene. Per germline, CDR1 SGHRS and CDR2 YFSETQ. The CDR3 runs 14 residues. CDR3 amino acids: CASSEGTGGGWAFF. As DNA, the CDR3 is TGCGCCAGCAGCGAAGGGACAGGGGGCGGTTGGGCTTTCTTT.

The chain is built from TRBV10-3 and TRBJ2-3, with 12 positions matching TRBD2. The V segment lost 4 bases and the J segment 5 bases; nucleotides outside the gene matches: 10. This CDR3 has 17 residues. Germline-derived CDR1 and CDR2 are ENHRY and SYGVKD. CDR3 bases: TGTGCCATCAGTGCAGAGCTAGCGGGAGGGCCGGTAGATACGCAGTATTTT. Protein product: CAISAELAGGPVDTQYF.

This clone was counted a single time. The chain combines TRBV19 with TRBJ1-4, with TRBD1 as a possible D gene (5 bases). The CDR3 is made up of 13 amino acids. The V gene lost 4 bases and the J gene lost 8 bases, with 11 bases spanning the gap. Germline V CDR1 and CDR2: LNHDA, SQIVND (reference sequence). The CDR3 loop reads CASSRDLPEKLFF. CDR3 DNA sequence: TGTGCCAGTAGTAGGGACCTCCCGGAAAAACTGTTTTTT.

V is TRBV7-9 and J is TRBJ1-2, with D unresolved. Trimming left V 5 bases short and J 2 bases short, with 12 bases between. The germline gives CDR1 SEHNR, CDR2 FQNEAQ (reference sequence). CDR3 length equals 14 residues. The CDR3 coding sequence is TGTGCCAGCAGCCCCCGGGGAGGGAACTATGGCTACACCTTC. The encoded protein is CASSPRGGNYGYTF.

This sequence joins TRBV7-9 and TRBJ1-1; tentative D call: TRBD1 (6 bases). This CDR3 has 13 residues. V lost 6 bases to trimming and J lost 4 bases, with 12 bases between them. CDR1 is SEHNR and CDR2 is FQNEAQ in the germline V gene (reference sequence). The chain's CDR3 is CASRQGTGTEAFF. CDR3 sequence (DNA): TGTGCCAGCAGACAGGGTACGGGCACTGAAGCTTTCTTT.

As for this clone: The sample holds other DNA sequences that translate to the same CDR3. This chain uses TRBV28 with TRBJ1-5, with D perhaps TRBD1 (6 bases). The CDR3 runs to 15 residues. Looked up from germline, CDR1 is MDHEN and CDR2 is SYDVKM. Trimming removed 2 bases from V and 6 bases from J, with 14 bases in between. The CDR3 spells CASSLGGGGRQPQHF. In DNA, the CDR3 is TGTGCCAGCAGTTTAGGGGGAGGGGGGCGTCAGCCCCAGCATTTT.

The chain employs TRBV5-6 and TRBJ2-1; 9 bases align to TRBD2. CDR1 is SGHDT and CDR2 is YYEEEE in the germline V gene. Losses at the gene ends were 3 bases for V and 4 bases for J; bases not matched to a gene: 11. This CDR3 has 17 amino acids. This chain's CDR3 is CASSSKRREGLYNEQFF. The CDR3 DNA reads as TGTGCCAGCAGCTCAAAACGGCGGGAGGGCCTTTACAATGAGCAGTTCTTC.